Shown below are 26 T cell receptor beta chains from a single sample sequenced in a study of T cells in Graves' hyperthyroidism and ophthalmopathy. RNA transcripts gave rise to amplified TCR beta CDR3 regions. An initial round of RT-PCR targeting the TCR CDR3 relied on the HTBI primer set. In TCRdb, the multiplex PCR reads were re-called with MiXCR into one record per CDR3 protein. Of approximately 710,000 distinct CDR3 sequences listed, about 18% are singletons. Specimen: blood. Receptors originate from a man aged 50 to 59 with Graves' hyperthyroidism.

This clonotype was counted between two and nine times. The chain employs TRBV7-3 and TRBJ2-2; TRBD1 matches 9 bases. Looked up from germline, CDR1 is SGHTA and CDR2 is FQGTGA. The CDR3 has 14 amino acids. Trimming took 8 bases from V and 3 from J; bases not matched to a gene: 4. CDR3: CASAGTGYTGELFF. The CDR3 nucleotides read TGTGCCAGCGCCGGGACAGGGTACACCGGGGAGCTGTTTTTT. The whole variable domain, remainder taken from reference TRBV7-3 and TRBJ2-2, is GAGVSQTPSNKVTEKGKYVELRCDPISGHTALYWYRQSLGQGPEFLIYFQGTGAADDSGLPNDRFFAVRPEGSVSTLKIQRTERGDSAVYLCASAGTGYTGELFFGEGSRLTVL.

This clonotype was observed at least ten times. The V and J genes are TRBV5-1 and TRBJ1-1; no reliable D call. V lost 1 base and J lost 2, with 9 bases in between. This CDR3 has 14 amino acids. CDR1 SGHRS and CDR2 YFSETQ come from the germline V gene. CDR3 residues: CASSLSAANTEAFF. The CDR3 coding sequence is TGCGCCAGCAGCTTGAGTGCAGCCAACACTGAAGCTTTCTTT.

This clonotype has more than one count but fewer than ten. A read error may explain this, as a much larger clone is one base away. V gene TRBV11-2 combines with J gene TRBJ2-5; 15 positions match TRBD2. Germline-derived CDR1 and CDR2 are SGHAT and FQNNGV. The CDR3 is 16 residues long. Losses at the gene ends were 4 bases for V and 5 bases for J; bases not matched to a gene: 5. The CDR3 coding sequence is TGTGCCAGCAGCTCCCGGACTAGCGGGGGGGATGAGACCCAGTACTTC. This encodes CASSSRTSGGDETQYF.

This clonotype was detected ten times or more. DNA for the CDR3: TGTGCCACCAGTGAGCCCAGCGGAGGCACAGATACGCAGTATTTT. Its protein product is CATSEPSGGTDTQYF. This sequence joins TRBV24-1 and TRBJ2-3, with D possibly being TRBD2 (5 bases). There are 15 residues in the CDR3. V shed 4 bases and J shed 1 base, with 11 bases lying between them. Per germline, CDR1 KGHDR and CDR2 SFDVKD.

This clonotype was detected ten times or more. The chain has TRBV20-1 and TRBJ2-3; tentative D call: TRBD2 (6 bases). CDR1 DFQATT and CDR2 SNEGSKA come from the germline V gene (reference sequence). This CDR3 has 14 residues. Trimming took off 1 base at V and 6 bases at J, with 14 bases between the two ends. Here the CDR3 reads CSARVGGRLDTQYF. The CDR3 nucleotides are TGCAGTGCTAGAGTCGGAGGGAGACTGGATACGCAGTATTTT.

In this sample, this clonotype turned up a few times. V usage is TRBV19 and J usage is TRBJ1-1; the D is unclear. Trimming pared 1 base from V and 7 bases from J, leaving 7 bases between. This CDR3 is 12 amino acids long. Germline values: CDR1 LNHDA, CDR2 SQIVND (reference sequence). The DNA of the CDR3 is TGTGCCAGTAGTATAGCAAAGGATGAAGCTTTCTTT. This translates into CASSIAKDEAFF.

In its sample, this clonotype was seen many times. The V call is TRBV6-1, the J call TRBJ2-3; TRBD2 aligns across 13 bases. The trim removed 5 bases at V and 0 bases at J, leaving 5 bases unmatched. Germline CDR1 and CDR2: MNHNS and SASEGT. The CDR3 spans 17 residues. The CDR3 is CASSRGLAGFSTDTQYF. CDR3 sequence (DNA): TGTGCCAGCAGTAGGGGACTAGCGGGATTTAGCACAGATACGCAGTATTTT.

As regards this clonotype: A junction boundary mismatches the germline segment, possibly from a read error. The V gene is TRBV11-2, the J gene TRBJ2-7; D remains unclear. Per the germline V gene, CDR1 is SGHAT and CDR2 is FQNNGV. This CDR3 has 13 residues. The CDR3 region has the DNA TGTGCCAGCGGCTTACGGTGGAGCCGCGAGCAGTACTTC. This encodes CASGLRWSREQYF.

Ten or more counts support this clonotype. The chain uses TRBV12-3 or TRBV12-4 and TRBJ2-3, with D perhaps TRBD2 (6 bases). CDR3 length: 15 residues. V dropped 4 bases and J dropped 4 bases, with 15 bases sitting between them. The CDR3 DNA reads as TGTGCCAGCAGTTGGTCCGTAGCGGAATCAGATACGCAGTATTTT. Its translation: CASSWSVAESDTQYF.

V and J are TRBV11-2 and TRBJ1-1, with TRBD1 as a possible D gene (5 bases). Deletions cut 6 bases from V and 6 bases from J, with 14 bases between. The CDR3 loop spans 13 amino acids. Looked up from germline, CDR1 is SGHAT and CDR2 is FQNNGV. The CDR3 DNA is TGTGCCAGCAGTACTCAGGGAGTCGCTGAAGCTTTCTTT. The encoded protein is CASSTQGVAEAFF.

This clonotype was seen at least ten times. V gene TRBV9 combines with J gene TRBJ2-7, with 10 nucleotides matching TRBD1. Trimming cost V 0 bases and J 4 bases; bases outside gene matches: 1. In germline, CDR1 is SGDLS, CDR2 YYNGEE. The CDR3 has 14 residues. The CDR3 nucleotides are TGTGCCAGCAGCGTAGGACAGGGGGCTTACGAGCAGTACTTC. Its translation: CASSVGQGAYEQYF.

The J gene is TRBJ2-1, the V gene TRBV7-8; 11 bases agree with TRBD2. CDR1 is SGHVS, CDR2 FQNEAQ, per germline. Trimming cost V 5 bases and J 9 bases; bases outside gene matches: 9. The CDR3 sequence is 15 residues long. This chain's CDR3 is CASSELAGASSEQFF. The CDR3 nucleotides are TGTGCCAGCAGCGAACTAGCGGGAGCTTCCAGTGAGCAGTTCTTC. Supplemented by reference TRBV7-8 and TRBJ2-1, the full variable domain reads GAGVSQSPRYKVAKRGQDVALRCDPISGHVSLFWYQQALGQGPEFLTYFQNEAQLDKSGLPSDRFFAERPEGSVSTLKIQRTQQEDSAVYLCASSELAGASSEQFFGPGTRLTVL.

In nucleotides, the CDR3 is TGTGCCAGCAGCGTCTCCCCCCGGGGGGTAGCGGGAGACTACGAGCAGTACTTC. Translating it yields CASSVSPRGVAGDYEQYF. This chain joins TRBV9 and TRBJ2-7; 9 nucleotides match TRBD2. The germline V gene encodes CDR1 SGDLS and CDR2 YYNGEE. V dropped 2 bases and J dropped 3; count of bases not matched to a gene: 15. The CDR3 runs to 18 residues. Looking up the rest from reference TRBV9 and TRBJ2-7 gives the full variable domain: DSGVTQTPKHLITATGQRVTLRCSPRSGDLSVYWYQQSLDQGLQFLIQYYNGEERAKGNILERFSAQQFPDLHSELNLSSLELGDSALYFCASSVSPRGVAGDYEQYFGPGTRLTVT.

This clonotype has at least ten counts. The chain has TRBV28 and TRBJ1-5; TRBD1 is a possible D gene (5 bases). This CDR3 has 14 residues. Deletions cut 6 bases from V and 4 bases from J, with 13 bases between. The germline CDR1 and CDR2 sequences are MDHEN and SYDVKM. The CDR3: CASRIRQPNQPQHF. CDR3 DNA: TGTGCCAGCAGAATTAGACAGCCTAATCAGCCCCAGCATTTT.

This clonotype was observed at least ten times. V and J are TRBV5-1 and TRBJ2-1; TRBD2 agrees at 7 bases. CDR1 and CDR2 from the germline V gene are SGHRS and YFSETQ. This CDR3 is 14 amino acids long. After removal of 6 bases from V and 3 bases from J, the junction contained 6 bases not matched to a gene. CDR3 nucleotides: TGCGCCAGCACCTCCAGCGGGAACTACAATGAGCAGTTCTTC. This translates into CASTSSGNYNEQFF.

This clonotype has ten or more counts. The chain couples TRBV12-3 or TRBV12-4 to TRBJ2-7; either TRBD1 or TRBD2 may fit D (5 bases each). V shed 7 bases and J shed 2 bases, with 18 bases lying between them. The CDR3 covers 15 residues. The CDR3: CASTPGTEIPYEQYF. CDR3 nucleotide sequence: TGTGCCAGCACCCCAGGGACGGAAATACCCTACGAGCAGTACTTC.

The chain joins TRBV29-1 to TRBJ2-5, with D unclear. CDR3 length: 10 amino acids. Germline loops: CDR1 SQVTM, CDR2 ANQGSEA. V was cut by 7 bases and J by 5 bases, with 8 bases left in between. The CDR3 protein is CSARTETQYF. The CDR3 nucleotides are TGCAGCGCCCGGACGGAGACCCAGTACTTC. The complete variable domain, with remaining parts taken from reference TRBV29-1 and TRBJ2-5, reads SAVISQKPSRDICQRGTSLTIQCQVDSQVTMMFWYRQQPGQSLTLIATANQGSEATYESGFVIDKFPISRPNLTFSTLTVSNMSPEDSSIYLCSARTETQYFGPGTRLLVL.

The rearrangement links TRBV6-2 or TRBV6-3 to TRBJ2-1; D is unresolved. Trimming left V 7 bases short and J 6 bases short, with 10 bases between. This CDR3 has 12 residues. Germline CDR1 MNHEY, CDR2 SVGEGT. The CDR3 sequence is CASISVSNEQFF. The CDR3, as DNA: TGTGCCAGCATCTCCGTGAGCAATGAGCAGTTCTTC.

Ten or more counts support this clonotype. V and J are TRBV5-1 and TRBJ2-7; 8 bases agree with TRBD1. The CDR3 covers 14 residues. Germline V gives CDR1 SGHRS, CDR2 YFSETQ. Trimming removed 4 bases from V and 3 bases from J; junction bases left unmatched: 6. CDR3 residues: CASSAQGTGYEQYF. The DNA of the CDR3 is TGCGCCAGCAGCGCACAAGGGACAGGCTACGAGCAGTACTTC.

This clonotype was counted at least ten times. The CDR3 is CASSLSPTYEQYF. For the CDR3, the DNA is TGCGCCAGCAGCCTATCACCGACCTACGAGCAGTACTTC. This sequence joins TRBV5-1 and TRBJ2-7; D gene unclear. There are 13 residues in the CDR3. CDR1 is SGHRS and CDR2 is YFSETQ in the germline V gene. V shed 4 bases and J shed 2 bases, with 10 bases lying between them.

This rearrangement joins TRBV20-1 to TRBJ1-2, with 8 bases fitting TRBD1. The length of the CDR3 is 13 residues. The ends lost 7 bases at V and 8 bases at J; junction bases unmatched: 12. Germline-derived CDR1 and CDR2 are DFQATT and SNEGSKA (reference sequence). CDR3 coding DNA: TGCAGTGTGTGGGTTTCGACAGGGGCAGGCTACACCTTC. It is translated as CSVWVSTGAGYTF.

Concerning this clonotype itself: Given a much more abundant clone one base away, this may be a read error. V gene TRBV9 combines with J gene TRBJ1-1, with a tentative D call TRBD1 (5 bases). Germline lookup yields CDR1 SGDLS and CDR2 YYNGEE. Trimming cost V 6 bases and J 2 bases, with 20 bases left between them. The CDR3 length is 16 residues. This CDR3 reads CASNGGGSEPNTEAFF. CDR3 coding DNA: TGTGCCAGCAACGGGGGGGGGTCAGAACCTAACACTGAAGCTTTCTTT. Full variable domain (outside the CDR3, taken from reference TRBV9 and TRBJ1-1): DSGVTQTPKHLITATGQRVTLRCSPRSGDLSVYWYQQSLDQGLQFLIQYYNGEERAKGNILERFSAQQFPDLHSELNLSSLELGDSALYFCASNGGGSEPNTEAFFGQGTRLTVV.

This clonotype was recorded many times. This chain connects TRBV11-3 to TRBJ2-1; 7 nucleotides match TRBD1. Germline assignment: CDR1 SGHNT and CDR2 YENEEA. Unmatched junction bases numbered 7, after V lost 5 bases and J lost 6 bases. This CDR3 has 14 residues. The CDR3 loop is CASSPDRASNEQFF. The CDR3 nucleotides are TGTGCCAGCAGCCCCGACAGGGCTAGCAATGAGCAGTTCTTC.

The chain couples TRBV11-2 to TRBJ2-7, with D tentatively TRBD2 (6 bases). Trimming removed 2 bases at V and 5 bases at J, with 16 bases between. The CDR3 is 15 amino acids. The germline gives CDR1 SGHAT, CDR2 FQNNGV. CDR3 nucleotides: TGTGCCAGCAGCTTAACGAGGGACTTACGCGACGAGCAGTACTTC. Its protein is CASSLTRDLRDEQYF.

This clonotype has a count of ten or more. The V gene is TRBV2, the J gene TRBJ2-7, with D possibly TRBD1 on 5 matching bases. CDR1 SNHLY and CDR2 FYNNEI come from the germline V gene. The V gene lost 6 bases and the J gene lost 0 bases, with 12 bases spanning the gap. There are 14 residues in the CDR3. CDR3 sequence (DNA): TGTGCCAGCAGCGCGACAGTTAGCTCCTACGAGCAGTACTTC. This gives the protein CASSATVSSYEQYF.

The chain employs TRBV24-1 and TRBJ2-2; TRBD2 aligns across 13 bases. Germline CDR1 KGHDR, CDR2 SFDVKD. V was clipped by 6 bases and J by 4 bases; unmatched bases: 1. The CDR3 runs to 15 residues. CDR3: CATSTSGRATGELFF. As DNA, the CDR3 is TGTGCCACCAGTACTAGCGGGAGGGCCACCGGGGAGCTGTTTTTT.